Shown below are 13 T cell receptor beta chains from a single sample sequenced in a study of shared clonotypes between healthy human individuals. Produced via immunoSEQ multiplex PCR; TCRdb's table is partial and in-frame only. The table shows around 510,000 clones, with around 80% occurring only once. Sequenced sample: PBMCs. The origin of the receptors is a middle-aged woman in good health. Some clones in this sample may be carry-over from other donors' samples.

The chain carries TRBV28 and TRBJ1-5; 11 bases are shared with TRBD1. Germline trimming cut 6 bases from V and 6 bases from J; bases unmatched to any gene: 7. Germline-derived CDR1 and CDR2 are MDHEN and SYDVKM. This CDR3 spans 15 amino acids. CDR3 in amino acids: CASSRSGTGGQPQHF. The CDR3 DNA reads as TGTGCCAGCAGCCGTTCCGGGACAGGGGGTCAGCCCCAGCATTTT. The variable domain in full, completed from reference TRBV28 and TRBJ1-5, reads DVKVTQSSRYLVKRTGEKVFLECVQDMDHENMFWYRQDPGLGLRLIYFSYDVKMKEKGDIPEGYSVSREKKERFSLILESASTNQTSMYLCASSRSGTGGQPQHFGDGTRLSIL.

Of note for this clone: The junction departs from the called germline gene at one end, perhaps through a read error. This rearrangement joins TRBV6-1 to TRBJ1-2; 8 nucleotides match TRBD1. The germline V gene has CDR1 MNHNS and CDR2 SASEGT. The length of the CDR3 is 12 residues. In DNA, the CDR3 is TGTGCCAGCAGCTTAGACAGGGGCTGGCGAGACTTC. Encoded protein: CASSLDRGWRDF.

The chain has TRBV19 and TRBJ1-2; TRBD1 is a possible D gene (6 bases). Germline loops: CDR1 LNHDA, CDR2 SQIVND (reference sequence). This CDR3 comprises 14 residues. Between the trimmed V and J ends, which lost 10 bases and 3 bases, there was a span of 18 bases. CDR3 loop: CATSRRGRDYGYTF. The CDR3 bases are TGTGCCACCAGTCGCAGGGGAAGAGACTATGGCTACACCTTC.

The V and J genes are TRBV2 and TRBJ2-2; 7 bases map to TRBD2. The J segment lost 6 bases and the V segment lost 6 bases, leaving 7 bases of the junction unmatched. The CDR3 sequence is 14 residues long. Germline CDR1 reads SNHLY; CDR2 reads FYNNEI. CDR3 loop: CASRGAGRAGELFF. CDR3 DNA: TGTGCCAGCAGAGGAGCGGGAAGGGCCGGGGAGCTGTTTTTT.

Here the CDR3 DNA reads TGTGCCAGTAGGGACAGGGCTAGAGCTAACTATGGCTACACCTTC. This translates into CASRDRARANYGYTF. This rearrangement joins TRBV19 to TRBJ1-2, with 8 bases that match TRBD1. Trimming took 6 bases from V and 0 from J; bases not matched to a gene: 6. The germline CDR1 and CDR2 sequences are LNHDA and SQIVND (reference sequence). The length of the CDR3 is 15 residues.

This clone was observed a handful of times. This sample also contains other DNA sequences that code for the same CDR3. The chain employs TRBV5-1 and TRBJ2-2, with D unresolved. Looked up from germline, CDR1 is SGHRS and CDR2 is YFSETQ. Trimming took off 0 bases at V and 2 bases at J, with 8 bases between the two ends. The CDR3 extends over 15 amino acids. The CDR3 nucleotides are TGCGCCAGCAGCTTGGATATCGGAAACACCGGGGAGCTGTTTTTT. It translates to CASSLDIGNTGELFF.

This clone has only one observation. The V gene is TRBV29-1, the J gene TRBJ2-5; D possibly uses TRBD1 or TRBD2 (5 bases each). The assigned J gene may be wrong: the sequence end matches TRBJ2-7 better. The CDR3 totals 13 residues. Germline assignment: CDR1 SQVTM and CDR2 ANQGSEA. CDR3 nucleotides: TGCAGCGTGGGGACGGTCAACTCCTACGAGCAGTACTTC. The encoded protein is CSVGTVNSYEQYF.

The chain carries TRBV30 and TRBJ1-2; D is possibly TRBD1 (5 bases). Trimming cost V 2 bases and J 6 bases, with 13 bases left between them. The CDR3 runs 13 residues. CDR1 and CDR2 from the germline V gene are GTSNPN and SVGIG (reference sequence). CDR3 DNA: TGTGCCTGGAGTCATATCGGGGGAAATGGCTACACCTTC. Translation: CAWSHIGGNGYTF.

In this sample, this clone turned up once. This chain connects TRBV7-2 to TRBJ2-5; D ambiguous. Trimming removed 2 bases from V and 4 bases from J, with 8 bases in between. Germline CDR1 and CDR2: SGHTA and FQGNSA. The CDR3 spans 13 residues. CDR3 nucleotides: TGTGCCAGCAGCTTAACATTTGGAGAGACCCAGTACTTC. Amino acids: CASSLTFGETQYF.

This clone was counted once. The V and J genes are TRBV6-1 and TRBJ1-2; D is ambiguous. Trimming removed 1 base at V and 4 bases at J, with 10 bases between. The length of the CDR3 is 14 residues. The germline V gene encodes CDR1 MNHNS and CDR2 SASEGT. CDR3 in amino acids: CASSEVPGSYGYTF. CDR3 nucleotides: TGTGCCAGCAGTGAAGTTCCCGGCTCCTATGGCTACACCTTC.

J is TRBJ1-1 and V is TRBV2; possible D gene TRBD1, 6 bases. This CDR3 comprises 14 residues. CDR1 is SNHLY and CDR2 is FYNNEI in the germline V gene. Trimming cost V 9 bases and J 0 bases, with 14 bases left between them. CDR3 sequence (DNA): TGTGCCAGTACGAGGACAGCCGTGAACACTGAAGCTTTCTTT. It specifies CASTRTAVNTEAFF.

The chain is built from TRBV28 and TRBJ1-4; TRBD1 aligns across 7 bases. Losses at the gene ends were 10 bases for V and 8 bases for J; bases not matched to a gene: 13. This CDR3 is built from 14 residues. From germline, CDR1 is MDHEN and CDR2 SYDVKM. The CDR3 region is CATLDRVSGEKLFF. CDR3 DNA: TGTGCCACCCTAGACAGGGTTTCGGGAGAAAAACTGTTTTTT.

This clone was seen a single time. Other DNA sequences in the same sample also yield this CDR3. This chain links TRBV5-6 with TRBJ2-7; D might be TRBD1 (6 bases). V was clipped by 3 bases and J by 1 base, with 8 bases between them. Germline V gene sequence: CDR1 SGHDT, CDR2 YYEEEE. This CDR3 comprises 13 residues. CDR3 bases: TGTGCCAGCAGCTCGGACAGATCCTACGAGCAGTACTTC. This gives the protein CASSSDRSYEQYF.